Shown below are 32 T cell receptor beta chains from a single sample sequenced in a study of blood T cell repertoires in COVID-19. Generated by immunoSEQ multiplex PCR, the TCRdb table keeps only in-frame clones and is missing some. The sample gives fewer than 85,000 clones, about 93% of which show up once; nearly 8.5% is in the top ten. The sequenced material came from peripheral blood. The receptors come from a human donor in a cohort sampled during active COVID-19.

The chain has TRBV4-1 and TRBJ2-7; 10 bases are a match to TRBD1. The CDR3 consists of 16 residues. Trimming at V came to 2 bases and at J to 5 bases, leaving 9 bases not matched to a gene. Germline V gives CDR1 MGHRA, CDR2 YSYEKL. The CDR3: CASSQPLTGGWHEQYF. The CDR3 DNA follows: TGCGCCAGCAGCCAACCCTTGACAGGGGGCTGGCACGAGCAGTACTTC.

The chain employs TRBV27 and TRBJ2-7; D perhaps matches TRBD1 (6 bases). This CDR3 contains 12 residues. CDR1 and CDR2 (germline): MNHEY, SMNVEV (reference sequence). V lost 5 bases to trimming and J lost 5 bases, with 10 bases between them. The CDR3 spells CASSPQGNEQYF. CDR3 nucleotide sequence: TGTGCCAGCAGTCCACAGGGAAACGAGCAGTACTTC.

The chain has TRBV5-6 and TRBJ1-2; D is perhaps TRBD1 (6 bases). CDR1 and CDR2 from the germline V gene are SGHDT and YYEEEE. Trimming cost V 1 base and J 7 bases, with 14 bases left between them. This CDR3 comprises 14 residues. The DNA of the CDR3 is TGTGCCAGCAGCTTGCGCGGGGGGGGCGTTGGCTACACCTTC. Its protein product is CASSLRGGGVGYTF.

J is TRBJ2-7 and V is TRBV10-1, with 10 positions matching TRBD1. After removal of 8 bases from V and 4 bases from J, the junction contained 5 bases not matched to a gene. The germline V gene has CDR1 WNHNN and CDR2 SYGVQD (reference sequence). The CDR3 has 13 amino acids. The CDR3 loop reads CASAGQGEYEQYF. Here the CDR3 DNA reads TGCGCCAGCGCTGGACAGGGGGAATACGAGCAGTACTTC.

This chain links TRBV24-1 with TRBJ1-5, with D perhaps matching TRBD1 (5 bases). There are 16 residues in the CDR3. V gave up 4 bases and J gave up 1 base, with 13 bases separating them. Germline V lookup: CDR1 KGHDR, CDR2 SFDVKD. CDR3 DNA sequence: TGTGCCACCAGTGAAGCAGGGTATTCCAGCAATCAGCCCCAGCATTTT. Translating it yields CATSEAGYSSNQPQHF.

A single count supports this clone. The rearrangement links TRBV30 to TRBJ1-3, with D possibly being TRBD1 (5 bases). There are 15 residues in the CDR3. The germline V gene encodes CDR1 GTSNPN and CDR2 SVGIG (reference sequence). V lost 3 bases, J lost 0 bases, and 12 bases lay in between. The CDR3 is CAWRDGGSSGNTIYF. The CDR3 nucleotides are TGTGCCTGGAGGGACGGGGGGAGCTCTGGAAACACCATATATTTT.

CDR3 in DNA: TGTGGCTCCAGGGGGCGAGAATGGCGCGATGAAAAACTGTTTTTT. Amino acid sequence: CGSRGREWRDEKLFF. This chain links TRBV6-6 with TRBJ1-4, with 8 bases identical to TRBD1. Germline CDR1 is MNHNY and CDR2 is SVGAGI (reference sequence). The CDR3 has 15 residues.

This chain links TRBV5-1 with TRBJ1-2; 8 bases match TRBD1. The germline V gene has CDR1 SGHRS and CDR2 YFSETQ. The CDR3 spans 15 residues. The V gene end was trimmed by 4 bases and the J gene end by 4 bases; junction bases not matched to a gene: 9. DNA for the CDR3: TGCGCCAGCAGCCCATCACAGGGGGTGTCCTATGGCTACACCTTC. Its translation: CASSPSQGVSYGYTF.

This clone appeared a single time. CDR3 sequence: CASSYYRAPGGYTF. The CDR3 DNA is TGTGCCAGCAGTTACTACAGGGCTCCCGGTGGCTACACCTTC. J is TRBJ1-2 and V is TRBV6-5; possibly TRBD1 for D (6 bases). Germline-derived CDR1 and CDR2 are MNHEY and SVGAGI. The CDR3 is made up of 14 amino acids. Trimming shortened V by 1 base and J by 7 bases, and 13 bases separated the two germline ends.

CDR3 in DNA: TGTGCCAGCAGCTGGGACAGGGGTTCGTACGAGCAGTACTTC. Its translation: CASSWDRGSYEQYF. The chain combines TRBV7-2 with TRBJ2-7; 10 bases match TRBD1. The ends lost 4 bases at V and 4 bases at J; junction bases unmatched: 4. This CDR3 comprises 14 residues. Per germline, CDR1 SGHTA and CDR2 FQGNSA.

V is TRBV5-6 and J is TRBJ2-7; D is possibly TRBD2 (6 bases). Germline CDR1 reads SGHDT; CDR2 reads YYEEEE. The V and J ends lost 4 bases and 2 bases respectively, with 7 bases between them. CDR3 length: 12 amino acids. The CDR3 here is CASSPGAYEQYF. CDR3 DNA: TGTGCCAGCAGCCCGGGAGCCTACGAGCAGTACTTC.

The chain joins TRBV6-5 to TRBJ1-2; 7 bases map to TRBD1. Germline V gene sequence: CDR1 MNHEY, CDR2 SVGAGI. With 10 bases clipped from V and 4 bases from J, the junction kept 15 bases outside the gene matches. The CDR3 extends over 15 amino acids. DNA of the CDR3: TGTGCCACCACTCCCGGGACAGTTGGCTCCTATGGCTACACCTTC. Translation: CATTPGTVGSYGYTF.

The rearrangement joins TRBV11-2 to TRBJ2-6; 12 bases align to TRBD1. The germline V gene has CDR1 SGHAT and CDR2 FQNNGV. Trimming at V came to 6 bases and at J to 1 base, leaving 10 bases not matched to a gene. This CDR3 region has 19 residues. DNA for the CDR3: TGTGCCAGCAGAGGGGTTCGGGACAGGGGGCGGTCTGGGGCCAACGTCCTGACTTTC. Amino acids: CASRGVRDRGRSGANVLTF.

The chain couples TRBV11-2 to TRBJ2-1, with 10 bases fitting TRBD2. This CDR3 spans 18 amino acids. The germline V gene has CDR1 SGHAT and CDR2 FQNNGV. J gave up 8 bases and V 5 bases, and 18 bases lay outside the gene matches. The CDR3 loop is CASSAGRLAGERGYEQFF. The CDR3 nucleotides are TGTGCCAGCAGCGCCGGGAGGCTAGCGGGGGAGCGGGGGTATGAGCAGTTCTTC.

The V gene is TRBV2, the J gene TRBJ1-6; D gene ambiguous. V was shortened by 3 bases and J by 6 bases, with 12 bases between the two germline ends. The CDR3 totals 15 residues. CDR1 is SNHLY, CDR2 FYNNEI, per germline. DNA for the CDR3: TGTGCCAGCAGTGATTCTTTTGTCCTTAATTCACCCCTCCACTTT. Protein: CASSDSFVLNSPLHF.

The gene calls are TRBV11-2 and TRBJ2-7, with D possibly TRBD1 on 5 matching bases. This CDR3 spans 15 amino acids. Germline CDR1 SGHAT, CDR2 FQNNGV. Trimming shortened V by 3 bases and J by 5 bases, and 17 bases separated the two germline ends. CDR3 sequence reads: CASSFWAPGNHEQYF. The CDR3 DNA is TGTGCCAGCAGCTTCTGGGCTCCAGGGAACCACGAGCAGTACTTC.

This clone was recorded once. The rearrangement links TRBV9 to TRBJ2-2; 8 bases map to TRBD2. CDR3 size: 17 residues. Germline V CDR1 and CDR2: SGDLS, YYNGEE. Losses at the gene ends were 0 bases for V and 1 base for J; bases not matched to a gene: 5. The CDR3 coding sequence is TGTGCCAGCAGCGTAGCTCGCAGCGGGGGGAACACCGGGGAGCTGTTTTTT. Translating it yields CASSVARSGGNTGELFF.

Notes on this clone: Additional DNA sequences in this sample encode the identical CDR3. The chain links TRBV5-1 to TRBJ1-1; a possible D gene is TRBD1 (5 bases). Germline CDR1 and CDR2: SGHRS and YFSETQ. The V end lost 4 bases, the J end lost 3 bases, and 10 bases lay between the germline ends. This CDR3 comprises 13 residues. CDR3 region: CASSLTRDTEAFF. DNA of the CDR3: TGCGCCAGCAGCCTGACCAGGGACACTGAAGCTTTCTTT.

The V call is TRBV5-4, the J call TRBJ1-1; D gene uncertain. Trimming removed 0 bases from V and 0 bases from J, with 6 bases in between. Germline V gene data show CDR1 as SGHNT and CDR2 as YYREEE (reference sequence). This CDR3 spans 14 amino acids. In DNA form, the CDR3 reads TGTGCCAGCAGCTTGGACAGAGTGAACACTGAAGCTTTCTTT. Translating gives CASSLDRVNTEAFF.

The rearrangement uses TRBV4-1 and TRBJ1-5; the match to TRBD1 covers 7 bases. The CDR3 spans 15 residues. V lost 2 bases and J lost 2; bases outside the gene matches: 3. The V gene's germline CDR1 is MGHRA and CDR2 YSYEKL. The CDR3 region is CASSQQGVRNQPQHF. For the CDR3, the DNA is TGCGCCAGCAGCCAACAGGGGGTTCGCAATCAGCCCCAGCATTTT.

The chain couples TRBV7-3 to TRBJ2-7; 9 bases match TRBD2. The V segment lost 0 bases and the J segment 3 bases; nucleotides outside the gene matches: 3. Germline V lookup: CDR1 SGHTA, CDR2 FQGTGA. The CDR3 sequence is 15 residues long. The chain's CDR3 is CASSLTSGGHYEQYF. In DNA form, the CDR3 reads TGTGCCAGCAGCTTAACAAGCGGGGGGCACTACGAGCAGTACTTC.

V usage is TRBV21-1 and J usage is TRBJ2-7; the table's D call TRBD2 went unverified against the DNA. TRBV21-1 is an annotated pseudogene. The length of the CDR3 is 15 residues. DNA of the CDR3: TGTGCCAGCAGCAAAGGTAGCGCCCGCTACTACGAGCAGTACTTC. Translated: CASSKGSARYYEQYF.

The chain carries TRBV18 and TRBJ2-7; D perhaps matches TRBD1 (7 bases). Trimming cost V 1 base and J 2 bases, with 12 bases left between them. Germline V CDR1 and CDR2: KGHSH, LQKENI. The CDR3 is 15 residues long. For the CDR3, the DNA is TGTGCCAGCTCACCACAGGGGGCGGGAACCTACGAGCAGTACTTC. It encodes CASSPQGAGTYEQYF.

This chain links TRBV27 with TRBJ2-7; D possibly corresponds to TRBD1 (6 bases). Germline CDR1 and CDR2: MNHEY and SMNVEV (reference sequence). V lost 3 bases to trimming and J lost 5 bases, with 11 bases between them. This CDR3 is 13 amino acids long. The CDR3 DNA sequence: TGTGCCAGCAGTTTTACAGGGTCCCACGAGCAGTACTTC. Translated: CASSFTGSHEQYF.

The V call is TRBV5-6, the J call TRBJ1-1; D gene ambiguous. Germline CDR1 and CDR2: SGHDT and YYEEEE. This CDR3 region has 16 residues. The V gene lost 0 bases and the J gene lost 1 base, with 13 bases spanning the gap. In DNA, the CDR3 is TGTGCCAGCAGCTTGGACCGCGCCATGAGGAACACTGAAGCTTTCTTT. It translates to CASSLDRAMRNTEAFF.

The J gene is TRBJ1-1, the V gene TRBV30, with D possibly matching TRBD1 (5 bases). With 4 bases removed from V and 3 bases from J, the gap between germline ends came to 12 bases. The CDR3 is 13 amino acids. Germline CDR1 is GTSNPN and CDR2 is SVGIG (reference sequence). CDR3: CAWNLGGDTEAFF. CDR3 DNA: TGTGCCTGGAATCTTGGAGGGGACACTGAAGCTTTCTTT.

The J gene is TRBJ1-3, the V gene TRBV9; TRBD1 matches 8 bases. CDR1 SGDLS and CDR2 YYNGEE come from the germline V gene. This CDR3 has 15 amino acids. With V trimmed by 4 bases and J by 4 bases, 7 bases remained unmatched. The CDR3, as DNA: TGTGCCAGCAGCACCCACAGGGGGATCGGAAACACCATATATTTT. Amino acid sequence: CASSTHRGIGNTIYF.

Written as DNA, the CDR3 is TGTGCCAGCAGCTCACGGGCGGGGGTGAACACTGAAGCTTTCTTT. Encoded protein: CASSSRAGVNTEAFF. V is TRBV6-2 or TRBV6-3 and J is TRBJ1-1; TRBD1 might be the D (5 bases). Germline assignment: CDR1 MNHEY and CDR2 SVGEGT. The CDR3 is made up of 15 amino acids. Trimming pared 6 bases from V and 0 bases from J, leaving 14 bases between.

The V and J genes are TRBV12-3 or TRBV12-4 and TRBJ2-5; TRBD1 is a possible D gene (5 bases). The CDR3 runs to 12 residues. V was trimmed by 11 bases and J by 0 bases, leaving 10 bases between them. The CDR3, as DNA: TGTGCCTCGGCAGGGAACCAAGAGACCCAGTACTTC. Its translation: CASAGNQETQYF.

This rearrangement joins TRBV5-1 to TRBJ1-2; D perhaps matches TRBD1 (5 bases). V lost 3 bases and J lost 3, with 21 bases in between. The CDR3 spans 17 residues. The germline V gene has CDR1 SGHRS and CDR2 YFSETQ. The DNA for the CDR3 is TGCGCCAGCAGCTCGGAACCTATCACCACGGGGGACTATGGCTACACCTTC. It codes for CASSSEPITTGDYGYTF.

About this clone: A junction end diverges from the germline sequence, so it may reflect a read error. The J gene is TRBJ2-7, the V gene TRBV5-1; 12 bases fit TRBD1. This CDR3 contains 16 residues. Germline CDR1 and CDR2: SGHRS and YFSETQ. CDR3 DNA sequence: TGCGCCCGCAGCGGGGGGACAGGGGGCATTATATACGAGCAGTACTTC. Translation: CARSGGTGGIIYEQYF.

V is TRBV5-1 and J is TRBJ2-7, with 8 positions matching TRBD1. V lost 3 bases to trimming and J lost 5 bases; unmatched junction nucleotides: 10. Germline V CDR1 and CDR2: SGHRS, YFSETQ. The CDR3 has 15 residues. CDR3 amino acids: CASSSNRGLRDEQYF. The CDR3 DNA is TGCGCCAGCAGCTCCAACAGGGGGTTGAGGGACGAGCAGTACTTC.